This TCR beta chain appears in the sequencing data of a study of cytotoxic CD8 clonotypes in ibrutinib-treated CLL. The assay was immunoSEQ multiplex PCR, and TCRdb's table has in-frame clones only and misses some. The sample holds about 140,000 clones; about 91% are singletons and the top ten take 10% to 12%. This clone was picked up one time. Trimming removed 5 bases from V and 0 bases from J, with 11 bases in between. Germline V gene data show CDR1 as SGHTA and CDR2 as FQGTGA. This CDR3 contains 15 residues. The chain uses TRBV7-3 and TRBJ2-1; D is unclear. Sequenced here: PBMCs, sampled after 12 months of ibrutinib treatment. This receptor was taken from a human donor with chronic lymphocytic leukemia. Here the CDR3 reads CASSQDGSSYNEQFF. The CDR3 DNA sequence: TGTGCCAGCAGCCAAGACGGAAGCTCCTACAATGAGCAGTTCTTC.